This T cell receptor beta chain comes out of a study of blood T cell repertoires in COVID-19. Methods used by the authors: Quantification of nucleated cells was approximated via reference gene primer amplification. Profiled with immunoSEQ multiplex PCR; TCRdb holds only in-frame clones, not every one. The D gene and trimming were derived from the DNA, and the V and J assignments and clone size from that table. The table records a few hundred thousand clones, more than 75% of them present only once. Trimming took off 2 bases at V and 8 bases at J, with 10 bases between the two ends. This CDR3 has 14 amino acids. Looked up from germline, CDR1 is SGHVS and CDR2 is FQNEAQ.

Material: peripheral blood. This TCR was sampled from a man aged 50 or older with acute or convalescent COVID-19. This chain joins TRBV7-8 and TRBJ1-6, with no clear D. CDR3 in DNA: TGTGCCAGCAGCTTAAGCGGTCCGGATTCACCCCTCCACTTT. This sequence encodes CASSLSGPDSPLHF.